Listed here are 19 T cell receptor beta chains from one sample, sequenced in a study of OX40 agonist ivuxolimab in advanced cancers. The method was immunoSEQ multiplex PCR; TCRdb's version includes in-frame clones alone and lacks a portion of them. The sample shows roughly 56,000 clones, approximately 86% of them seen only once. The specimen comprised CD4+ or CD8+ T cells sorted from blood, sampled in a trial of the OX40 agonist ivuxolimab. Receptors were obtained from an adult with an advanced solid tumor such as melanoma, head and neck, liver or kidney cancer.

The chain joins TRBV19 to TRBJ1-1, with D unresolved. Germline V gives CDR1 LNHDA, CDR2 SQIVND (reference sequence). CDR3 size: 13 residues. V lost 3 bases and J lost 4, with 9 bases in between. The CDR3 loop is CASSMLEATEAFF. The DNA of the CDR3 is TGTGCCAGTAGTATGCTGGAGGCCACTGAAGCTTTCTTT.

The chain links TRBV21-1 to TRBJ2-2; the D call TRBD1 from the table was never checked on the DNA. TRBV21-1 is labeled a pseudogene. This CDR3 comprises 18 residues. CDR3 amino acids: CASSTLRAGGPNTGELFF. In DNA form, the CDR3 reads TGTGCCAGCAGCACCCTGAGGGCAGGGGGCCCGAACACCGGGGAGCTGTTTTTT.

The rearrangement links TRBV28 to TRBJ1-1, with D maybe TRBD1 (5 bases). This CDR3 has 15 amino acids. Between the trimmed V and J ends, which lost 5 bases and 3 bases, there was a span of 16 bases. Looked up from germline, CDR1 is MDHEN and CDR2 is SYDVKM. The CDR3 is CASSPHGGPDTEAFF. The CDR3 nucleotides are TGTGCCAGCAGTCCCCATGGGGGTCCGGACACTGAAGCTTTCTTT.

The CDR3 region is CASSHPGLQETQYF. CDR3 bases: TGTGCCAGCAGCCATCCGGGACTCCAAGAGACCCAGTACTTC. The chain couples TRBV4-2 to TRBJ2-5; the D gene is possibly TRBD2 (6 bases). Trimming cost V 3 bases and J 1 base, with 9 bases left between them. This CDR3 has 14 residues. Germline CDR1 and CDR2: LGHNA and YNFKEQ.

The CDR3 nucleotides are TGTGCCAGCAGTTTAGAAGGGAGGGTTAGCTCCTATAATTCACCCCTCCACTTT. Translation gives CASSLEGRVSSYNSPLHF. J is TRBJ1-6 and V is TRBV27; D remains unclear. Trimming cost V 2 bases and J 0 bases, with 14 bases left between them. Germline V gives CDR1 MNHEY, CDR2 SMNVEV (reference sequence). CDR3 size: 18 residues.

The chain recombines TRBV2 with TRBJ2-4; D uncertain. The CDR3 contains 13 residues. V was shortened by 7 bases and J by 6 bases, with 13 bases between the two germline ends. Germline V gene data show CDR1 as SNHLY and CDR2 as FYNNEI. The CDR3 protein is CASNSRKGNIQYF. Here the CDR3 DNA reads TGTGCCAGCAATTCCAGGAAGGGAAACATTCAGTACTTC.

The chain carries TRBV27 and TRBJ2-1, with D perhaps TRBD2 (6 bases). Trimming removed 6 bases at V and 0 bases at J, with 21 bases between. This CDR3 comprises 18 residues. CDR1 MNHEY and CDR2 SMNVEV come from the germline V gene (reference sequence). CDR3 nucleotides: TGTGCCAGCAGGCCCCGGGGGATAAGGTATAGCTCCTACAATGAGCAGTTCTTC. Translating gives CASRPRGIRYSSYNEQFF.

The rearrangement joins TRBV6-1 to TRBJ2-3, with 7 bases fitting TRBD2. The CDR3 spans 16 residues. Germline V gene data show CDR1 as MNHNS and CDR2 as SASEGT. J gave up 6 bases and V 4 bases, and 13 bases lay outside the gene matches. The CDR3 DNA sequence: TGTGCCAGCAGTGCTGGTCGGGCGGGGGTTCGTGATACGCAGTATTTT. Its translation: CASSAGRAGVRDTQYF.

V and J are TRBV5-1 and TRBJ2-2; D is undetermined. Trimming cost V 3 bases and J 0 bases, with 9 bases left between them. The CDR3 spans 15 residues. Germline V gives CDR1 SGHRS, CDR2 YFSETQ. DNA of the CDR3: TGCGCCAGCAGCTCCGATAGGACGAACACCGGGGAGCTGTTTTTT. Amino acid sequence: CASSSDRTNTGELFF. The full variable domain, completed using reference TRBV5-1 and TRBJ2-2, is KAGVTQTPRYLIKTRGQQVTLSCSPISGHRSVSWYQQTPGQGLQFLFEYFSETQRNKGNFPGRFSGRQFSNSRSEMNVSTLELGDSALYLCASSSDRTNTGELFFGEGSRLTVL.

J is TRBJ1-5 and V is TRBV19; 12 bases match TRBD1. The V gene end was trimmed by 10 bases and the J gene end by 7 bases; junction bases not matched to a gene: 14. The CDR3 has 16 residues. The germline V gene has CDR1 LNHDA and CDR2 SQIVND (reference sequence). This chain's CDR3 is CATGPGQGASRQPQHF. The CDR3 nucleotides read TGTGCCACAGGGCCGGGACAGGGGGCTTCGCGACAGCCCCAGCATTTT.

The V call is TRBV6-4, the J call TRBJ1-1, with D possibly matching TRBD1 (6 bases). Trimming stripped 6 bases from V and 4 bases from J, with 15 bases between. The CDR3 has 14 residues. In germline, CDR1 is MRHNA, CDR2 SNTAGT. CDR3 sequence (DNA): TGTGCCAGCAGCGCCGGGGGCCAGCCCACTGAAGCTTTCTTT. Protein: CASSAGGQPTEAFF.

The rearrangement links TRBV18 to TRBJ1-3; D may be TRBD1 (5 bases). Trimming took off 2 bases at V and 0 bases at J, with 8 bases between the two ends. The CDR3 is made up of 15 amino acids. In germline, CDR1 is KGHSH, CDR2 LQKENI. CDR3 sequence (DNA): TGTGCCAGCTCACCAGGGACCAGCTCTGGAAACACCATATATTTT. Translating gives CASSPGTSSGNTIYF.

The rearrangement links TRBV7-9 to TRBJ1-1, with D possibly being TRBD1 (5 bases). The CDR3 is 14 residues long. The V and J ends lost 5 bases and 1 base respectively, with 11 bases between them. Germline V gene sequence: CDR1 SEHNR, CDR2 FQNEAQ (reference sequence). The CDR3 region has the DNA TGTGCCAGCAGCCTTTCAACAGGGAACACTGAAGCTTTCTTT. Its translation: CASSLSTGNTEAFF.

The rearrangement links TRBV4-1 to TRBJ1-6; perhaps TRBD1 as D (5 bases). Looked up from germline, CDR1 is MGHRA and CDR2 is YSYEKL. V dropped 1 base and J dropped 7 bases, with 5 bases sitting between them. This CDR3 contains 13 residues. The CDR3 sequence is CASSQAGNSPLHF. As DNA, the CDR3 is TGCGCCAGCAGCCAAGCAGGGAATTCACCCCTCCACTTT.

V and J are TRBV27 and TRBJ1-1; D unresolved. The CDR3 has 14 amino acids. Looked up from germline, CDR1 is MNHEY and CDR2 is SMNVEV (reference sequence). V was pared by 3 bases and J by 0 bases, with 8 bases between. The DNA for the CDR3 is TGTGCCAGCAGTTTTAGAGGGATGAACACTGAAGCTTTCTTT. Translated, it gives CASSFRGMNTEAFF.

This chain links TRBV2 with TRBJ2-1; D is possibly TRBD2 (6 bases). Germline CDR1 reads SNHLY; CDR2 reads FYNNEI. The CDR3 covers 14 residues. V lost 8 bases to trimming and J lost 3 bases, with 14 bases between them. In DNA, the CDR3 is TGTGCCAGCCTCTCTAGCGAGAGCTACAATGAGCAGTTCTTC. It is translated as CASLSSESYNEQFF.

The V gene is TRBV6-5, the J gene TRBJ2-1; TRBD2 is a possible D gene (6 bases). The germline V and J ends were trimmed by 2 bases and 1 base, with 9 bases remaining between them. Germline CDR1 reads MNHEY; CDR2 reads SVGAGI. This CDR3 comprises 15 residues. The CDR3 reads CASSYRRGSYNEQFF. CDR3 nucleotide sequence: TGTGCCAGCAGTTACCGGCGGGGTTCCTACAATGAGCAGTTCTTC.

This chain links TRBV4-2 with TRBJ2-2; 9 nucleotides line up with TRBD2. The V gene's germline CDR1 is LGHNA and CDR2 YNFKEQ. The CDR3 is 17 amino acids. Trimming at V came to 0 bases and at J to 1 base, leaving 3 bases not matched to a gene. The CDR3 reads CASSQDSSGGNTGELFF. The DNA for the CDR3 is TGTGCCAGCAGCCAAGATAGTAGCGGGGGGAACACCGGGGAGCTGTTTTTT.

This chain connects TRBV11-2 to TRBJ2-7; the D is unclear. V was clipped by 5 bases and J by 2 bases, with 13 bases between them. This CDR3 has 14 amino acids. Germline lookup yields CDR1 SGHAT and CDR2 FQNNGV. The CDR3 DNA reads TGTGCCAGCAGCCCCATGCAGGTTACCTACGAGCAGTACTTC. Translating it yields CASSPMQVTYEQYF. Full variable domain (remainder filled in from reference TRBV11-2 and TRBJ2-7): EAGVAQSPRYKIIEKRQSVAFWCNPISGHATLYWYQQILGQGPKLLIQFQNNGVVDDSQLPKDRFSAERLKGVDSTLKIQPAKLEDSAVYLCASSPMQVTYEQYFGPGTRLTVT.